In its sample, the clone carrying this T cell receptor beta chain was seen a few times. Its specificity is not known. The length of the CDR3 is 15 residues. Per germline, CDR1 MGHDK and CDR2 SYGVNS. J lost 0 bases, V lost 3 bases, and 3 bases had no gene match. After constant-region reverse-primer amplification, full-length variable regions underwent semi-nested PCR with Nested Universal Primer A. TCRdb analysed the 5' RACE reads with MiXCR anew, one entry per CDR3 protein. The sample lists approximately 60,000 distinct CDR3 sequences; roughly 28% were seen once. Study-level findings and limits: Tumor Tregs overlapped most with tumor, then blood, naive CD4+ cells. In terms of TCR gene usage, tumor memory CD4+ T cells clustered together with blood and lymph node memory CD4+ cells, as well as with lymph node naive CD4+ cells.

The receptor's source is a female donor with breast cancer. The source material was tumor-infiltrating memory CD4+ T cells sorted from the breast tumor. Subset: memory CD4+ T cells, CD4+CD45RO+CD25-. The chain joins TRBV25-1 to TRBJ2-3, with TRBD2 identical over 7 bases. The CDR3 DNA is TGTGCCAGCAGTGAGACGGGAGGAAGCACAGATACGCAGTATTTT. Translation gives CASSETGGSTDTQYF.